A selection of T cell receptor beta chains follows, all from one sample in a study of shared clonotypes between healthy human individuals. Clones were sequenced by immunoSEQ multiplex PCR, and TCRdb holds only the in-frame ones, with some missing. Here the sample spans some 630,000 clones, approximately 96% being singletons. Material for sequencing was naive CD8+ T cells sorted from blood. All receptors come from a woman aged 25 to 39 in good health. Both conserved end residues are part of each CDR3. Each record gives: J gene, V gene, D gene, CDR3 DNA, CDR3 protein. D genes are given only for firm matches.

TRBJ2-7 TRBV19 TRBD1 TGTGCCAGTAGTATTGGGACAGGGGGAATCTACGAGCAGTACTTC CASSIGTGGIYEQYF
TRBJ2-1 TRBV28 - TGTGCCACCGCCAAAGGGAATGAGCAGTTCTTC CATAKGNEQFF
TRBJ2-3 TRBV27 - TGTGCCAGCAGTTTGATAGGGAGCACAGATACGCAGTATTTT CASSLIGSTDTQYF
TRBJ1-1 TRBV20-1 - TGCAGTGCCCTATGGGGGACTGAAGCTTTCTTT CSALWGTEAFF
TRBJ1-5 TRBV27 - TGTGCCAGCAGTCCCCGAGGGGAGGGTTTGACTCAGCCCCAGCATTTT CASSPRGEGLTQPQHF
TRBJ2-7 TRBV19 TRBD1 TGTGCCAGTAGTATCGGGGACCAGGGGGCTTACGAGCAGTACTTC CASSIGDQGAYEQYF
TRBJ2-7 TRBV1 - TGCACCAGCAGCCCTATTCCTCCGCGGGGTTCGGGGTACTTC CTSSPIPPRGSGYF
TRBJ1-1 TRBV6-6 - TGTGCCAGCAGTTACAGCGGGGGTGCTACGACTGAAGCTTTCTTT CASSYSGGATTEAFF
TRBJ1-1 TRBV7-9 TRBD1 TGTGCCAGCAGCTGGACAGGGGTTGGCACTGAAGCTTTCTTT CASSWTGVGTEAFF
TRBJ1-3 TRBV25-1 - TGTGCCAGCAGTGAAGGTGGAAGCGGTGGAAACACCATATATTTT CASSEGGSGGNTIYF
TRBJ2-1 TRBV5-6 - TGTGCCAGCGAGCTTGGGGATGGGACATCCTACAATGAGCAGTTCTTC CASELGDGTSYNEQFF
TRBJ2-7 TRBV30 - TGTGCCTGGAGTGTGAGTAAACCCTACGAGCAGTACTTC CAWSVSKPYEQYF
TRBJ1-1 TRBV7-9 - TGTGCCAGCAGCCTGTGGGGGGGCTTGAACACTGAAGCTTTCTTT CASSLWGGLNTEAFF
TRBJ2-2 TRBV15 TRBD2 TGTGCCACCAGCAGAGACGGGCGGGAGGTTAGATTCGGGGAGCTGTTTTTT CATSRDGREVRFGELFF
TRBJ2-7 TRBV25-1 - TGTGCCAGCAGTAAGGACCGAGGGTGGTGCTTC CASSKDRGWCF
TRBJ2-4 TRBV28 TRBD2 TGTGCCAGCAGTTCCAGGACTAGCGGGTTAGCCAAAAACATTCAGTACTTC CASSSRTSGLAKNIQYF